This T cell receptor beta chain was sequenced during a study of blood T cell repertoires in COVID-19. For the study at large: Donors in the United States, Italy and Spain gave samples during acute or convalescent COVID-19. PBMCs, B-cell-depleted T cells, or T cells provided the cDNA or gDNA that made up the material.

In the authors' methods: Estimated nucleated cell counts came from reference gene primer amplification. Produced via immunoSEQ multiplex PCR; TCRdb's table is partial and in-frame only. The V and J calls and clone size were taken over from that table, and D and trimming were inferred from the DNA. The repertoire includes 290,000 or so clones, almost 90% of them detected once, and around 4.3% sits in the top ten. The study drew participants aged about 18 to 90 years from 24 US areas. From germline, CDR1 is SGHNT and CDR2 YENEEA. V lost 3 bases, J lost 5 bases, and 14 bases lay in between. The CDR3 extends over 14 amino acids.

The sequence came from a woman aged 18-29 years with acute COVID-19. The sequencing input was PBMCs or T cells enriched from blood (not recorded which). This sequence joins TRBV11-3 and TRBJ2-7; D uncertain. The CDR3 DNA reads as TGTGCCAGCAGCTTGGCCCCACCAGAAAACGAGCAGTACTTC. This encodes CASSLAPPENEQYF.